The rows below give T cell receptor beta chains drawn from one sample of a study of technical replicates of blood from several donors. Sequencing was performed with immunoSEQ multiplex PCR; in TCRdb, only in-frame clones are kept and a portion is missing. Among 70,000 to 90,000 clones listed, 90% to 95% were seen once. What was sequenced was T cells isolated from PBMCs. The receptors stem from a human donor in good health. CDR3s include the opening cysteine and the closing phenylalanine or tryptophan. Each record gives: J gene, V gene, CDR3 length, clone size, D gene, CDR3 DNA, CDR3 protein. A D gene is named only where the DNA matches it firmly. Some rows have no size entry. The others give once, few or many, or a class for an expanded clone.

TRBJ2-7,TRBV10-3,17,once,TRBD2,TGTGCCATCAGTGACCCGGGACTAGCGGGTCGCTCCTACGAGCAGTACTTC,CAISDPGLAGRSYEQYF
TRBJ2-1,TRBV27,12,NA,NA,TGTGCCAGCAGTTTAGGAGTCAATGAGCAGTTCTTC,CASSLGVNEQFF
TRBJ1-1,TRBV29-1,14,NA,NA,TGCAGCGTTGGTATTCCCGGACAGAACACTGAAGCTTTCTTT,CSVGIPGQNTEAFF
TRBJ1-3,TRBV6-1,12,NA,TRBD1,TGTGCCAGCGGGACAGGGTGGGCCACCATATATTTT,CASGTGWATIYF
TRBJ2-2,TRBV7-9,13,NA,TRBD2,TGTGCCAGCAGCCTTAGCGGGAACGGGGAGCTGTTTTTT,CASSLSGNGELFF
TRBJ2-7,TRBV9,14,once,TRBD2,TGTGCCAGCAGCGCTAGCGGGAGGAACTACGAGCAGTACTTC,CASSASGRNYEQYF
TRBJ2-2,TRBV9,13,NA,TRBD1,TGTGCCAGTACTACAGGGGTCACCGGGGAGCTGTTTTTT,CASTTGVTGELFF
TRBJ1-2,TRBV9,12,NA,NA,TGTGCCAGCAGCGCAGACTTAACGGCCTACACCTTC,CASSADLTAYTF
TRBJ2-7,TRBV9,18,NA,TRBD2,TGTGCCAGCAGCGTAGCAGTCGATCTAGCGGGAGCAAACTACGAGCAGTACTTC,CASSVAVDLAGANYEQYF
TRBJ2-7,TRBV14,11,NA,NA,TGTGCCAGCAGCCAAGTAAACGAGCAGTACTTC,CASSQVNEQYF
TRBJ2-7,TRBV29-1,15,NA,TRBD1,TGCAGCGTTGAAGATGGGGCAGGGGGCACCTACGAGCAGTACTTC,CSVEDGAGGTYEQYF
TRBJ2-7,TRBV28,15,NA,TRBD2,TGTGCCAGCAATCGGGGCCTAGCGGGACAGAACGAGCAGTACTTC,CASNRGLAGQNEQYF
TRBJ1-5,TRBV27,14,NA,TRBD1,TGTGCCAGCACTACAGGGGGGTCCGGGCAGCCCCAGCATTTT,CASTTGGSGQPQHF
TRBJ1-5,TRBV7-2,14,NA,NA,TGTGCCAGCAGCTTAGACAGGGACAATCAGCCCCAGCATTTT,CASSLDRDNQPQHF
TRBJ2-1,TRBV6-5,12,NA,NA,TGTGCCAGCACTACAGGGTATGATGAGCAGTTCTTC,CASTTGYDEQFF
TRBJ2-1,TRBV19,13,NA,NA,TGTGCCAGTAGTCTGACAGGAAACAATGAGCAGTTCTTC,CASSLTGNNEQFF
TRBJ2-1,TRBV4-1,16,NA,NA,TGCGCCAGCAGCCGACCGGGACTGCCCTCCTACAATGAGCAGTTCTTC,CASSRPGLPSYNEQFF
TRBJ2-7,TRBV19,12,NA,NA,TGTGCCAGTAGTCTCCTCTCCTACGAGCAGTACTTC,CASSLLSYEQYF
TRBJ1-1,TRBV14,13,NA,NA,TGTGCCAGCAGCCAGGGGGCATGGACTGAAGCTTTCTTT,CASSQGAWTEAFF
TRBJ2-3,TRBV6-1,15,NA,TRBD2,TGTGCCAGCAGTCCCCTAGCGGGAGGGCCAGATACGCAGTATTTT,CASSPLAGGPDTQYF
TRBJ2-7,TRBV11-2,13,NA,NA,TGTGCCAGCAGCTTAGACCCAGACTACGAGCAGTACTTC,CASSLDPDYEQYF
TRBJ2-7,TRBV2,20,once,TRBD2,TGTGCCAGCACAGGCCAGCGTGGCCATCCCTATTCAACGGGAGGGGGCGAGCAGTACTTC,CASTGQRGHPYSTGGGEQYF
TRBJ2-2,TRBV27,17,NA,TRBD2,TGTGCCAGTTTGGGTCTAGCGGGACCAGTGAACACCGGGGAGCTGTTTTTT,CASLGLAGPVNTGELFF
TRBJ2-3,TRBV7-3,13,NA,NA,TGTGCCAGCAGCTTCGACTACACAGATACGCAGTATTTT,CASSFDYTDTQYF
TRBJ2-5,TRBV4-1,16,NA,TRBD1,TGCGCCAGCAGCCAAGTTGGCAGGGGGCCAAAAGAGACCCAGTACTTC,CASSQVGRGPKETQYF
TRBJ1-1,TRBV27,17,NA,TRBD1,TGTGCCAGCAGTCCCAGATACAGGGGGCTAATGAACACTGAAGCTTTCTTT,CASSPRYRGLMNTEAFF
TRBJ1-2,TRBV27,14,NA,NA,TGTGCCAGCAGTTTATCCGCGGGAGCCTATGGCTACACCTTC,CASSLSAGAYGYTF
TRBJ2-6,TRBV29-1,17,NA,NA,TGCAGCGTTAGCCCCGGGGGAGAGGAAGCTGGGGCCAACGTCCTGACTTTC,CSVSPGGEEAGANVLTF
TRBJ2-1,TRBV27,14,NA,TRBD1,TGTGCCAGCAGTCCAAGGACAGGATACAATGAGCAGTTCTTC,CASSPRTGYNEQFF